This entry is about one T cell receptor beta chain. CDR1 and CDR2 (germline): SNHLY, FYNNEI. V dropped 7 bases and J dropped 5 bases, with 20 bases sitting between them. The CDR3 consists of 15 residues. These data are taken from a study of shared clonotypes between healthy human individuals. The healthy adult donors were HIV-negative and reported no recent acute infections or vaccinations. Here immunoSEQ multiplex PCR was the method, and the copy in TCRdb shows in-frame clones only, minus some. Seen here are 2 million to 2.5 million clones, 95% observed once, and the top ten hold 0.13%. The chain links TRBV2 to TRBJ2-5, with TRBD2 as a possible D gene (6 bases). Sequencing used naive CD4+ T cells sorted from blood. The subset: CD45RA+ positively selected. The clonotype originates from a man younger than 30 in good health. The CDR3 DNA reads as TGTGCCAGCACTATCCTAGCGTCCCGAGGGGAGACCCAGTACTTC. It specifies CASTILASRGETQYF.